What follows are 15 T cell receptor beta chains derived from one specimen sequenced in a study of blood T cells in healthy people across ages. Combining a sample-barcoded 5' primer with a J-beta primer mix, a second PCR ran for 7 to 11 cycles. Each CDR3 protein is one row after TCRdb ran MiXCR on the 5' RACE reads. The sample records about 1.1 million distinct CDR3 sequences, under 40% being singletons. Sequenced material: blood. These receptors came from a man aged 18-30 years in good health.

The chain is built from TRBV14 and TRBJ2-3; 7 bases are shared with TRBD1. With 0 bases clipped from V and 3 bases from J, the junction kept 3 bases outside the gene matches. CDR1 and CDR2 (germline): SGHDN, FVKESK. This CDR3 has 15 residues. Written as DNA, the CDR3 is TGTGCCAGCAGCCAAGAGATACAGGGGACAGATACGCAGTATTTT. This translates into CASSQEIQGTDTQYF.

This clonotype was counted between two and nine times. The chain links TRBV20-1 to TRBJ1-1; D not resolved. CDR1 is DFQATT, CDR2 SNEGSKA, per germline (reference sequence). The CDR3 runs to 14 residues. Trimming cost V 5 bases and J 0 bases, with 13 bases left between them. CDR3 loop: CSAARELVNTEAFF. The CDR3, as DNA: TGCAGTGCTGCTCGGGAATTGGTGAACACTGAAGCTTTCTTT.

The CDR3 coding sequence is TGCAGTGCTAGAGATAGGGGGCGGAATACCGGGAACACTGAAGCTTTCTTT. This codes for CSARDRGRNTGNTEAFF. V is TRBV20-1 and J is TRBJ1-1; 7 bases agree with TRBD1. CDR1 is DFQATT, CDR2 SNEGSKA, per germline (reference sequence). The CDR3 runs 17 residues. With 0 bases clipped from V and 1 base from J, the junction kept 11 bases outside the gene matches.

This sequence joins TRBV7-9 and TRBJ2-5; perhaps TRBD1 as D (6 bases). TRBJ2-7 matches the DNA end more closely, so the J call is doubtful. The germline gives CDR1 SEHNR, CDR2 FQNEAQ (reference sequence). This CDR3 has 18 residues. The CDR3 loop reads CASSLIRGGGMSFYEQYF. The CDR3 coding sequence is TGTGCCAGCAGCTTAATAAGGGGTGGGGGCATGAGTTTCTACGAGCAGTACTTC.

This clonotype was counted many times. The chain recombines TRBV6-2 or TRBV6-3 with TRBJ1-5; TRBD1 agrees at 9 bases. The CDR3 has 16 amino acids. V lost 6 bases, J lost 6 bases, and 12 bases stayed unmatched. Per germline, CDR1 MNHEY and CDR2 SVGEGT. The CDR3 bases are TGTGCCAGCAGCCGGATACAGGGGGCTAAGGGTCAGCCCCAGCATTTT. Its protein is CASSRIQGAKGQPQHF.

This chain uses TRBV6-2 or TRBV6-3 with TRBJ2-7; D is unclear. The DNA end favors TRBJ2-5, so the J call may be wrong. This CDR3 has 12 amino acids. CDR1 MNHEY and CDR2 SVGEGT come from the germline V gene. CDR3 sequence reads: CASRDPGGTQYF. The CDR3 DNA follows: TGTGCCAGCAGAGATCCGGGCGGGACCCAGTACTTC.

The CDR3 loop reads CASSSSQHYGYTF. As DNA, the CDR3 is TGTGCCAGCAGTTCCTCACAGCACTATGGCTACACCTTC. V is TRBV27 and J is TRBJ1-2; D ambiguous. The germline V gene has CDR1 MNHEY and CDR2 SMNVEV (reference sequence). The CDR3 consists of 13 residues. V was clipped by 4 bases and J by 3 bases, with 9 bases between them.

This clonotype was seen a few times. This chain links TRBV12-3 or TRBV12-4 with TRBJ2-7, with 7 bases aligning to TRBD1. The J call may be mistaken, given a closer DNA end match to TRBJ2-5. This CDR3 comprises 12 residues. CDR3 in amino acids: CASSMDRETQYF. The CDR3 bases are TGTGCCAGCAGCATGGACAGGGAGACCCAGTACTTC.

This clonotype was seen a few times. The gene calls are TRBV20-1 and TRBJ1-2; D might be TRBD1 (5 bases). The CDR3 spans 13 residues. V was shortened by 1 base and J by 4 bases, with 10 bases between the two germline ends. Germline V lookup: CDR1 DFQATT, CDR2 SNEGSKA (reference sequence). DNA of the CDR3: TGCAGTGCTAGAGCGGGGCACCTCTATGGCTACACCTTC. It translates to CSARAGHLYGYTF.

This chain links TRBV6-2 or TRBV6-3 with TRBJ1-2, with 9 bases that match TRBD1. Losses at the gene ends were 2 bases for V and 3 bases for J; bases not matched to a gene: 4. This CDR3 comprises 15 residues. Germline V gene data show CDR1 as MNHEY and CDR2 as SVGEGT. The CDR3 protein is CASSYPGQGHYGYTF. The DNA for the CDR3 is TGTGCCAGCAGTTACCCAGGACAGGGGCACTATGGCTACACCTTC.

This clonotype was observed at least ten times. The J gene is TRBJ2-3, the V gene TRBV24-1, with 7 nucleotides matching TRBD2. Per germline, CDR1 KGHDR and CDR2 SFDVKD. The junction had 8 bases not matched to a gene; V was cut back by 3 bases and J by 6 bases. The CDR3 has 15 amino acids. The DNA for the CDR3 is TGTGCCACCAGTGATCCAGGACTAGGACTGGATACGCAGTATTTT. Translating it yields CATSDPGLGLDTQYF.

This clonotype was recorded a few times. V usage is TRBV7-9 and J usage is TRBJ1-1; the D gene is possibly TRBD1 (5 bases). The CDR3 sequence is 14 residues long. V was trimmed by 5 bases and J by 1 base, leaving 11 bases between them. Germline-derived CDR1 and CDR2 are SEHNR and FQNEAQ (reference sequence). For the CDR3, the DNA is TGTGCCAGCAGCCCCCGGGGCCGGAACACTGAAGCTTTCTTT. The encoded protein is CASSPRGRNTEAFF.

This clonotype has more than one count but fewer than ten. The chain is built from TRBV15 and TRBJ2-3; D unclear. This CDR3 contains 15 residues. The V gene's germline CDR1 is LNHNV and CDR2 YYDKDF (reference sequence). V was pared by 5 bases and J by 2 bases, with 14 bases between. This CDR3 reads CATSPTDRFTDTQYF. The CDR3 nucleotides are TGTGCCACCAGCCCAACGGACCGATTCACAGATACGCAGTATTTT.

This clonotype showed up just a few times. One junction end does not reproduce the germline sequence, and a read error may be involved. The CDR3: CSIERVGDTQYF. The CDR3 coding sequence is TGCAGCATTGAAAGGGTAGGAGATACGCAGTATTTT. The V call is TRBV29-1, the J call TRBJ2-3; D gene unclear. The length of the CDR3 is 12 residues. CDR1 and CDR2 from the germline V gene are SQVTM and ANQGSEA.

CDR3 protein: CASSLVGSNYGYTF. The CDR3 DNA reads TGCGCCAGCAGCCTCGTGGGTTCTAACTATGGCTACACCTTC. V and J are TRBV4-1 and TRBJ1-2; D call uncertain. This CDR3 contains 14 residues. The V gene's germline CDR1 is MGHRA and CDR2 YSYEKL. The V and J ends lost 4 bases and 0 bases respectively, with 9 bases between them.